These 9 T cell receptor beta chains originate from one sample sequenced in a study of radiation and T cells in renal cell carcinoma. TCRdb keeps only in-frame clones here, not all; method: immunoSEQ multiplex PCR. Of 40,000 to 50,000 clones listed, around four fifths are singletons. As to time point: blood 4 weeks post-SBRT, at nephrectomy. The sample's treatment: 15 Gy SBRT to primary tumor, nephrectomy 4 weeks later. Source: blood, taken from a patient whose treatment included radiotherapy and nephrectomy. Every receptor here comes from a woman aged 65 to 85 with renal cell carcinoma.

The chain combines TRBV27 with TRBJ1-4; D not resolved. The CDR3 is 19 residues long. The V end was cut by 1 base, the J end by 0 bases, with 18 bases between. Germline loops: CDR1 MNHEY, CDR2 SMNVEV (reference sequence). The CDR3 nucleotides are TGTGCCAGCAGTTTATTCTCAAACGTCCTTGGTTCAACTAATGAAAAACTGTTTTTT. This translates into CASSLFSNVLGSTNEKLFF.

The chain combines TRBV6-5 with TRBJ2-3; D gene ambiguous. Germline V gene lookup returns CDR1 MNHEY and CDR2 SVGAGI. Trimming pared 2 bases from V and 0 bases from J, leaving 12 bases between. This CDR3 spans 16 amino acids. The CDR3 loop is CASSYVGIRSTDTQYF. DNA of the CDR3: TGTGCCAGCAGTTACGTAGGGATAAGGAGCACAGATACGCAGTATTTT.

The V call is TRBV13, the J call TRBJ1-4; D is ambiguous. The V end lost 5 bases, the J end lost 1 base, and 8 bases lay between the germline ends. The germline V gene encodes CDR1 PRHDT and CDR2 FYEKMQ (reference sequence). The CDR3 loop spans 14 amino acids. This chain's CDR3 is CASSERLTNEKLFF. CDR3 bases: TGTGCCAGCAGCGAGAGATTAACTAATGAAAAACTGTTTTTT.

In this sample, this clone turned up once. V and J are TRBV2 and TRBJ2-5, with 7 positions matching TRBD1. The CDR3 extends over 13 amino acids. V trimming: 7 bases; J trimming: 2 bases; junction bases outside the gene matches: 4. Germline CDR1 SNHLY, CDR2 FYNNEI. CDR3 amino acids: CASTRDSQETQYF. CDR3 coding DNA: TGTGCCAGCACCCGGGACAGTCAAGAGACCCAGTACTTC. The variable domain in full, completed from reference TRBV2 and TRBJ2-5, reads EPEVTQTPSHQVTQMGQEVILRCVPISNHLYFYWYRQILGQKVEFLVSFYNNEISEKSEIFDDQFSVERPDGSNFTLKIRSTKLEDSAMYFCASTRDSQETQYFGPGTRLLVL.

The chain carries TRBV30 and TRBJ1-3; D gene unclear. Germline V gene data show CDR1 as GTSNPN and CDR2 as SVGIG (reference sequence). The CDR3 is 14 residues long. Trimming stripped 0 bases from V and 0 bases from J, with 6 bases between. The CDR3 loop is CAWSVEFSGNTIYF. The CDR3 DNA is TGTGCCTGGAGTGTAGAGTTCTCTGGAAACACCATATATTTT.

The chain couples TRBV9 to TRBJ2-1; a weak D match, TRBD2 (5 bases). Germline-derived CDR1 and CDR2 are SGDLS and YYNGEE. The CDR3 length is 14 residues. The V gene lost 4 bases and the J gene lost 6 bases, with 14 bases spanning the gap. The CDR3 DNA reads as TGTGCCAGCAGCCCTAGCCCGGTCGTCAATGAGCAGTTCTTC. This gives the protein CASSPSPVVNEQFF.

The chain joins TRBV7-8 to TRBJ2-1; 12 bases line up with TRBD2. Germline V CDR1 and CDR2: SGHVS, FQNEAQ. The CDR3 covers 16 residues. After removal of 1 base from V and 7 bases from J, the junction contained 5 bases not matched to a gene. The CDR3 is CASSLGLAGEFNEQFF. For the CDR3, the DNA is TGTGCCAGCAGCTTAGGACTAGCGGGAGAGTTTAATGAGCAGTTCTTC.

The chain recombines TRBV4-1 with TRBJ2-5; TRBD1 might be the D (6 bases). The J call may be in error: the DNA end matches TRBJ2-7 better. This CDR3 has 16 residues. Germline V gene data show CDR1 as MGHRA and CDR2 as YSYEKL. CDR3 in DNA: TGCGCCAGCAGCCAAGAGGGGACAATGGGAGCCTACGAGCAGTACTTC. This sequence encodes CASSQEGTMGAYEQYF.

This clone was detected only a few times. V usage is TRBV5-1 and J usage is TRBJ1-1, with 8 bases matching TRBD1. V shed 2 bases and J 5 bases; nucleotides not matched to a gene: 5. CDR3 length: 14 residues. Germline loops: CDR1 SGHRS, CDR2 YFSETQ. The DNA for the CDR3 is TGCGCCAGCAGCTTTCAGGGGGCGGATACTGAAGCTTTCTTT. Amino acid sequence: CASSFQGADTEAFF.